Below, 10 T cell receptor beta chains from the same sample are listed, as sequenced in a study of CD8+CD57+ T cells in acquired aplastic anemia (dated by TCRdb to 2017 to 2018). The reads were generated on an Illumina HiSeq 2000. Genomic DNA served as template for TCR beta VDJ combination and CDR3 sequence profiling. Using fastp at Q25 and MiXCR, TCRdb reprocessed the public reads and kept productive beta chains. CDR3 protein duplicates are merged, each entry listing the most common genes and DNA. The sample yields 200,000 to 250,000 distinct CDR3 sequences; approximately 51% were counted once. Roughly 21% of the sample goes to the ten largest clones. The patients picked for sequencing were ones in whom flow cytometry had shown an expansion of CD8+CD57+ cells. Sample: sorted CD4+, CD8+, or CD8+CD57+ T cells (not recorded which) from PBMCs. The receptors come from a human donor with aplastic anemia.

As concerns this clonotype: A read error may explain this, as a much larger clone is one base away. This chain joins TRBV6-5 and TRBJ2-7; TRBD2 matches 8 bases. J was trimmed by 7 bases and V by 10 bases; bases with no gene match: 12. The CDR3 totals 13 residues. Germline CDR1 MNHEY, CDR2 SVGAGI. In DNA form, the CDR3 reads TGTGCCACCGGGTCCAGCGGGGGCCATGAGCAGTACTTC. This gives the protein CATGSSGGHEQYF.

About this clonotype itself: With a much larger clone just one base away, this may be a read error. This sequence joins TRBV7-2 and TRBJ2-1, with D tentatively TRBD1 (5 bases). Trimming took off 5 bases at V and 4 bases at J, with 15 bases between the two ends. Germline V gene lookup returns CDR1 SGHTA and CDR2 FQGNSA. The CDR3 has 15 amino acids. The DNA for the CDR3 is TGTGCCAGCAGCCAAGCAGGGCTCACATACAATGAGCAGTTCTTC. Translated: CASSQAGLTYNEQFF.

A few counts support this clonotype. The rearrangement links TRBV5-8 to TRBJ2-2, with 8 bases lining up with TRBD1. The V gene end was trimmed by 2 bases and the J gene end by 1 base; junction bases not matched to a gene: 10. The V gene's germline CDR1 is SGHTS and CDR2 YDEGEE. CDR3 size: 18 residues. This CDR3 reads CASSLSGGQGLNTGELFF. DNA of the CDR3: TGTGCCAGCAGCTTAAGTGGCGGACAGGGCTTGAACACCGGGGAGCTGTTTTTT.

The chain links TRBV19 to TRBJ2-7, with 8 bases fitting TRBD2. The trim removed 2 bases at V and 4 bases at J, leaving 13 bases unmatched. CDR3 length: 17 amino acids. The germline V gene encodes CDR1 LNHDA and CDR2 SQIVND (reference sequence). The CDR3 loop reads CASSINRGGSGSYEQYF. For the CDR3, the DNA is TGTGCCAGTAGTATAAATAGGGGAGGGAGCGGGAGTTACGAGCAGTACTTC.

The chain carries TRBV20-1 and TRBJ2-7; 8 bases align to TRBD1. The CDR3 spans 14 residues. Germline values: CDR1 DFQATT, CDR2 SNEGSKA (reference sequence). Trimming took 0 bases from V and 3 from J; bases not matched to a gene: 4. The CDR3 nucleotides are TGCAGTGCTAGAGACCCGGGACAGGACTACGAGCAGTACTTC. It is translated as CSARDPGQDYEQYF.

This sequence joins TRBV5-1 and TRBJ2-6, with 14 bases matching TRBD2. The germline V gene encodes CDR1 SGHRS and CDR2 YFSETQ. The trim removed 0 bases at V and 0 bases at J, leaving 11 bases unmatched. CDR3 length: 22 amino acids. The CDR3, as DNA: TGCGCCAGCAGCTTGGCTAGGACTAGCGGGGGGTCCCTATTCTCTGGGGCCAACGTCCTGACTTTC. Translated, it gives CASSLARTSGGSLFSGANVLTF.

The V gene is TRBV19, the J gene TRBJ1-1; a possible D gene is TRBD1 (6 bases). Trimming stripped 3 bases from V and 0 bases from J, with 14 bases between. Germline values: CDR1 LNHDA, CDR2 SQIVND (reference sequence). CDR3 size: 16 residues. The CDR3 protein is CASSIFGDNMNTEAFF. CDR3 in DNA: TGTGCCAGTAGTATTTTCGGGGACAACATGAACACTGAAGCTTTCTTT.

The V and J genes are TRBV7-3 and TRBJ2-7; 9 nucleotides agree with TRBD1. Germline CDR1 and CDR2: SGHTA and FQGTGA. The CDR3 is made up of 16 amino acids. The junction had 5 bases not matched to a gene; V was cut back by 2 bases and J by 0 bases. The CDR3, as DNA: TGTGCCAGCAGCTTACTGGGGGGACAGGGCTCCTACGAGCAGTACTTC. Its translation: CASSLLGGQGSYEQYF.

This clonotype was picked up many times. The J gene is TRBJ2-7, the V gene TRBV29-1; 10 bases line up with TRBD1. With V trimmed by 4 bases and J by 2 bases, 8 bases remained unmatched. This CDR3 has 15 residues. In germline, CDR1 is SQVTM, CDR2 ANQGSEA. The CDR3 loop reads CSVGEPGQGPYEQYF. The CDR3 bases are TGCAGCGTTGGGGAGCCGGGACAGGGGCCCTACGAGCAGTACTTC.

The chain is built from TRBV19 and TRBJ1-6, with D hard to call. Germline V gene data show CDR1 as LNHDA and CDR2 as SQIVND (reference sequence). This CDR3 has 17 amino acids. V was trimmed by 6 bases and J by 0 bases, leaving 15 bases between them. The CDR3 here is CASSNTQISSYNSPLHF. The DNA for the CDR3 is TGTGCCAGTAGCAACACCCAAATCAGCTCCTATAATTCACCCCTCCACTTT.